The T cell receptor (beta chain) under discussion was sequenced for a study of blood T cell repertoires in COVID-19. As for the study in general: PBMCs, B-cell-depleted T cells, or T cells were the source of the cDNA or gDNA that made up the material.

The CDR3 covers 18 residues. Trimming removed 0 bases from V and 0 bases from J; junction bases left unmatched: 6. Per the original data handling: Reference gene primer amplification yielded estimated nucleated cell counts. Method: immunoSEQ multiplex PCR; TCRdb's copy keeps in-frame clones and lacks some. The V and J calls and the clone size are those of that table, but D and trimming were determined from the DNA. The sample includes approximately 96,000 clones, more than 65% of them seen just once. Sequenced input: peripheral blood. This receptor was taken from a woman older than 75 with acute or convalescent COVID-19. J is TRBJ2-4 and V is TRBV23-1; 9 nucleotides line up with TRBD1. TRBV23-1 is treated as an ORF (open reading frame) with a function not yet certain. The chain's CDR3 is CASSQSAGQGPAKNIQYF. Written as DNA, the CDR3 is TGCGCCAGCAGTCAATCCGCAGGACAGGGGCCAGCCAAAAACATTCAGTACTTC.